Sequencing of this TCR beta chain was carried out in a study of shared T cell receptors in the human thymus. The V gene's germline CDR1 is SGHKS and CDR2 YYEKEE (reference sequence). The V gene lost 2 bases and the J gene lost 7 bases, with 18 bases spanning the gap. This CDR3 has 15 amino acids. Only in-frame clones appear in the TCRdb table, and some are missing; sequencing was by immunoSEQ multiplex PCR. Of hundreds of thousands of clones listed, around 87% were seen once; the top ten hold more than 0.009%. These same records also appear under a second study, on human thymus T cells. That study adds: Corrective heart surgery yielded resections, and these provided the thymus tissue. Thymic repertoires of unrelated individuals were reported in related research to overlap highly.

The rearrangement uses TRBV5-5 and TRBJ1-2, with D perhaps TRBD1 (6 bases). This clonotype originated in a boy less than two years old with a congenital heart defect. The sequencing sample was made of thymocytes. CDR3 protein: CASSLGRTVSAGYTF. The CDR3 DNA is TGTGCCAGCAGCTTAGGAAGGACAGTCTCTGCTGGCTACACCTTC.